Following are 30 T cell receptor beta chains from one sample sequenced in a study of blood T cell repertoires in COVID-19. The method was immunoSEQ multiplex PCR; TCRdb's version includes in-frame clones alone and lacks a portion of them. The sample yields around 280,000 clones, around 87% seen once. The sequenced sample was peripheral blood. These receptors were taken from a woman aged 25 to 39 who had recovered from COVID-19.

This clone was observed a few times. This chain joins TRBV30 and TRBJ2-1, with TRBD1 matching 8 bases. This CDR3 comprises 12 residues. V dropped 5 bases and J dropped 4; count of bases not matched to a gene: 1. Germline CDR1 is GTSNPN and CDR2 is SVGIG (reference sequence). CDR3 nucleotide sequence: TGTGCCTGGTGGACAGGGTACAATGAGCAGTTCTTC. Its translation: CAWWTGYNEQFF.

The chain recombines TRBV28 with TRBJ2-7; perhaps TRBD1 as D (6 bases). CDR1 is MDHEN and CDR2 is SYDVKM in the germline V gene. The CDR3 length is 16 residues. V lost 3 bases and J 6 bases, leaving 21 bases between the germline ends. Here the CDR3 reads CASSLVFGQGLVEQYF. CDR3 coding DNA: TGTGCCAGCAGTTTGGTCTTCGGCCAGGGGTTAGTCGAGCAGTACTTC.

The J gene is TRBJ2-4, the V gene TRBV5-6, with a possible D match to TRBD1 (6 bases). CDR3 length equals 14 residues. Germline CDR1 SGHDT, CDR2 YYEEEE. V was trimmed by 0 bases and J by 2 bases, leaving 6 bases between them. The CDR3 region has the DNA TGTGCCAGCAGCTTGGGGGGGCCCAAAAACATTCAGTACTTC. Encoded protein: CASSLGGPKNIQYF.

The chain employs TRBV30 and TRBJ2-7; D gene ambiguous. CDR3 length: 13 amino acids. CDR1 GTSNPN and CDR2 SVGIG come from the germline V gene (reference sequence). V was pared by 8 bases and J by 6 bases, with 20 bases between. As DNA, the CDR3 is TGTGCCGGATCTGGGTCCCTCCTAGGCGAGCAGTACTTC. Protein sequence: CAGSGSLLGEQYF. Supplemented by reference TRBV30 and TRBJ2-7, the full variable domain reads SQTIHQWPATLVQPVGSPLSLECTVEGTSNPNLYWYRQAAGRGLQLLFYSVGIGQISSEVPQNLSASRPQDRQFILSSKKLLLSDSGFYLCAGSGSLLGEQYFGPGTRLTVT.

The chain joins TRBV6-5 to TRBJ1-5; D not resolved. V was pared by 6 bases and J by 5 bases, with 14 bases between. There are 14 residues in the CDR3. Germline V lookup: CDR1 MNHEY, CDR2 SVGAGI. The CDR3 nucleotides are TGTGCCAGCAGCCGAGAGGGTGTATATCAGCCCCAGCATTTT. It translates to CASSREGVYQPQHF.

The rearrangement links TRBV7-2 to TRBJ1-2; a weak D match, TRBD1 (5 bases). This CDR3 is 13 amino acids long. CDR1 and CDR2 from the germline V gene are SGHTA and FQGNSA. The V end was cut by 4 bases, the J end by 8 bases, with 14 bases between. CDR3 DNA: TGTGCCAGCAGCTCGCCGGGGGGGGAAGGCTACACCTTC. Translated: CASSSPGGEGYTF.

This chain connects TRBV6-5 to TRBJ2-1; possibly TRBD1 for D (5 bases). The CDR3 loop spans 14 amino acids. V was pared by 7 bases and J by 6 bases, with 16 bases between. Germline CDR1 reads MNHEY; CDR2 reads SVGAGI. The CDR3 DNA follows: TGTGCCAGCAACCGCGGCCAGGGTCCCAATGAGCAGTTCTTC. As protein: CASNRGQGPNEQFF.

The J gene is TRBJ1-3, the V gene TRBV7-8; no definite D call. There are 13 residues in the CDR3. Germline CDR1 is SGHVS and CDR2 is FQNEAQ. V lost 0 bases and J 4 bases, leaving 4 bases between the germline ends. The CDR3 loop is CASSLARGNTIYF. For the CDR3, the DNA is TGTGCCAGCAGCTTAGCGCGAGGAAACACCATATATTTT.

This chain connects TRBV9 to TRBJ1-1; D unresolved. Trimming stripped 0 bases from V and 1 base from J, with 7 bases between. The CDR3 consists of 14 residues. CDR1 is SGDLS and CDR2 is YYNGEE in the germline V gene. The CDR3 nucleotides are TGTGCCAGCAGCGTAGAGGAGGGGAACACTGAAGCTTTCTTT. It is translated as CASSVEEGNTEAFF.

V gene TRBV10-3 combines with J gene TRBJ2-3; 9 nucleotides match TRBD2. The V gene end was trimmed by 4 bases and the J gene end by 2 bases; junction bases not matched to a gene: 7. CDR1 is ENHRY and CDR2 is SYGVKD in the germline V gene. This CDR3 is 16 amino acids long. CDR3 protein: CAISVDPSGDTDTQYF. CDR3 bases: TGTGCCATCAGTGTCGATCCTAGCGGGGACACAGATACGCAGTATTTT.

The CDR3 bases are TGTGCCAGCAGTCAACCGGACAGCCCTAATGAAAAACTGTTTTTT. Amino acid sequence: CASSQPDSPNEKLFF. The rearrangement joins TRBV6-6 to TRBJ1-4; the D gene is possibly TRBD1 (6 bases). CDR1 MNHNY and CDR2 SVGAGI come from the germline V gene (reference sequence). The CDR3 is 15 residues long. Between the trimmed V and J ends, which lost 5 bases and 3 bases, there was a span of 13 bases.

CDR3 DNA sequence: TGTGCCAGCAGTTTCCTCGGGAGTGGAGGAGAGACCCAGTACTTC. It translates to CASSFLGSGGETQYF. This rearrangement joins TRBV6-5 to TRBJ2-5; D possibly corresponds to TRBD2 (6 bases). There are 15 residues in the CDR3. CDR1 is MNHEY and CDR2 is SVGAGI in the germline V gene. With 4 bases removed from V and 4 bases from J, the gap between germline ends came to 16 bases.

The chain combines TRBV29-1 with TRBJ1-2; no reliable D call. The CDR3 is made up of 14 amino acids. Germline V gene lookup returns CDR1 SQVTM and CDR2 ANQGSEA. Trimming took 0 bases from V and 2 from J, leaving 10 bases between them. CDR3 coding DNA: TGCAGCGTTGAAGATCCGCGGCAGAACTATGGCTACACCTTC. This encodes CSVEDPRQNYGYTF.

This clone came up once. This chain joins TRBV27 and TRBJ1-2; the match to TRBD1 covers 8 bases. The V segment lost 5 bases and the J segment 8 bases; nucleotides outside the gene matches: 7. This CDR3 contains 13 residues. Germline V gives CDR1 MNHEY, CDR2 SMNVEV (reference sequence). The CDR3 DNA reads TGTGCCAGCAGTGTCCAGGGGGCGCCGGGCTACACCTTC. It encodes CASSVQGAPGYTF.

The CDR3 DNA is TGTGCCAGCAGCTGGCAGGGTTCCAATCAGCCCCAGCATTTT. Its translation is CASSWQGSNQPQHF. V usage is TRBV7-9 and J usage is TRBJ1-5; perhaps TRBD1 as D (5 bases). Germline values: CDR1 SEHNR, CDR2 FQNEAQ (reference sequence). Trimming took off 4 bases at V and 3 bases at J, with 10 bases between the two ends. The CDR3 contains 14 residues.

This chain connects TRBV2 to TRBJ1-5; D might be TRBD1 (6 bases). V lost 6 bases, J lost 3 bases, and 9 bases lay in between. The CDR3 is made up of 13 amino acids. Germline CDR1 SNHLY, CDR2 FYNNEI. The CDR3 nucleotides read TGTGCCAGCAGCAGGGGTGACAATCAGCCCCAGCATTTT. Translating gives CASSRGDNQPQHF.

In DNA, the CDR3 is TGTGCCAGTAGTATAGATGTGGCAGGGAACTCACCCCTCCACTTT. As protein: CASSIDVAGNSPLHF. This sequence joins TRBV19 and TRBJ1-6, with D possibly being TRBD1 (5 bases). The CDR3 extends over 15 amino acids. Germline V lookup: CDR1 LNHDA, CDR2 SQIVND (reference sequence). The germline V and J ends were trimmed by 0 bases and 10 bases, with 13 bases remaining between them. Complete variable domain (other parts from reference TRBV19 and TRBJ1-6): DGGITQSPKYLFRKEGQNVTLSCEQNLNHDAMYWYRQDPGQGLRLIYYSQIVNDFQKGDIAEGYSVSREKKESFPLTVTSAQKNPTAFYLCASSIDVAGNSPLHFGNGTRLTVT.

The chain couples TRBV10-3 to TRBJ2-3; 9 nucleotides agree with TRBD2. The V segment lost 0 bases and the J segment 3 bases; nucleotides outside the gene matches: 10. This CDR3 has 18 residues. Germline V gene data show CDR1 as ENHRY and CDR2 as SYGVKD. CDR3 loop: CAISESAVAGARTDTQYF. The CDR3 region has the DNA TGTGCCATCAGTGAGTCGGCGGTAGCGGGGGCCAGGACAGATACGCAGTATTTT.

The chain carries TRBV4-3 and TRBJ1-1; tentative D call: TRBD1 (6 bases). The CDR3 loop spans 13 amino acids. Germline CDR1 reads LGHNA; CDR2 reads YSLEER. Trimming stripped 0 bases from V and 7 bases from J, with 9 bases between. The CDR3 reads CASSQEYRDEAFF. The DNA for the CDR3 is TGCGCCAGCAGCCAAGAGTACAGGGATGAAGCTTTCTTT.

The genes are TRBV19 and TRBJ2-1; tentatively, D is TRBD2 (6 bases). The germline gives CDR1 LNHDA, CDR2 SQIVND (reference sequence). V was pared by 3 bases and J by 3 bases, with 12 bases between. This CDR3 contains 15 residues. CDR3 DNA sequence: TGTGCCAGTAGTATTTTCGCGGGGCGCTACAATGAGCAGTTCTTC. Translation: CASSIFAGRYNEQFF.

This chain connects TRBV5-1 to TRBJ1-1, with TRBD1 as a possible D gene (5 bases). Trimming removed 0 bases at V and 1 base at J, with 13 bases between. The CDR3 contains 16 residues. Germline V gives CDR1 SGHRS, CDR2 YFSETQ. CDR3 sequence reads: CASSLVGGEGNTEAFF. The CDR3 bases are TGCGCCAGCAGCTTGGTAGGAGGGGAAGGGAACACTGAAGCTTTCTTT.

V is TRBV2 and J is TRBJ2-7; the match to TRBD2 covers 7 bases. V lost 3 bases, J lost 1 base, and 6 bases stayed unmatched. Germline loops: CDR1 SNHLY, CDR2 FYNNEI. The CDR3 totals 15 residues. The CDR3 reads CASSDAGEVSYEQYF. The CDR3 nucleotides are TGTGCCAGCAGTGATGCGGGGGAAGTGTCCTACGAGCAGTACTTC.

The J gene is TRBJ2-7, the V gene TRBV6-5; D remains ambiguous. Deletions cut 6 bases from V and 5 bases from J, with 11 bases between. The CDR3 runs 12 residues. Germline lookup yields CDR1 MNHEY and CDR2 SVGAGI. This chain's CDR3 is CASSTLGNEQYF. The CDR3 nucleotides read TGTGCCAGCAGCACTCTCGGTAACGAGCAGTACTTC.

This chain joins TRBV28 and TRBJ2-7, with 7 bases identical to TRBD1. V dropped 6 bases and J dropped 0; count of bases not matched to a gene: 5. Germline-derived CDR1 and CDR2 are MDHEN and SYDVKM. The CDR3 loop spans 14 amino acids. CDR3 region: CASRKTGSSYEQYF. The CDR3 nucleotides are TGTGCCAGCAGAAAGACAGGGAGCTCCTACGAGCAGTACTTC.

The V and J genes are TRBV14 and TRBJ2-7; 10 nucleotides match TRBD1. CDR3 length: 14 amino acids. Germline lookup yields CDR1 SGHDN and CDR2 FVKESK. V trimming: 5 bases; J trimming: 4 bases; junction bases outside the gene matches: 5. The CDR3: CASSWGTGVYEQYF. CDR3 nucleotide sequence: TGTGCCAGCAGCTGGGGGACAGGGGTTTACGAGCAGTACTTC.

This sequence joins TRBV27 and TRBJ2-3, with D possibly being TRBD2 (6 bases). This CDR3 has 14 residues. Germline V gene sequence: CDR1 MNHEY, CDR2 SMNVEV (reference sequence). Trimming cost V 3 bases and J 2 bases, with 9 bases left between them. CDR3 protein: CASSFGGNTDTQYF. As DNA, the CDR3 is TGTGCCAGCAGTTTCGGGGGAAACACAGATACGCAGTATTTT.

V gene TRBV7-9 combines with J gene TRBJ1-4, with 9 bases matching TRBD1. Looked up from germline, CDR1 is SEHNR and CDR2 is FQNEAQ (reference sequence). The ends lost 0 bases at V and 8 bases at J; junction bases unmatched: 10. CDR3 length: 17 residues. The CDR3 nucleotides read TGTGCCAGCAGCTTAGCCCCGGGACAGGGAAGAGGAGAAAAACTGTTTTTT. Translating it yields CASSLAPGQGRGEKLFF.

The V gene is TRBV6-6, the J gene TRBJ2-3; no firm D call. V dropped 5 bases and J dropped 2 bases, with 11 bases sitting between them. The CDR3 runs to 14 residues. Germline V gives CDR1 MNHNY, CDR2 SVGAGI (reference sequence). The CDR3 loop reads CASSRTQPTDTQYF. The CDR3 region has the DNA TGTGCCAGCAGTCGTACTCAACCCACAGATACGCAGTATTTT.

The chain recombines TRBV7-2 with TRBJ2-7, with 9 positions matching TRBD1. This CDR3 has 15 amino acids. J gave up 4 bases and V 5 bases, and 9 bases lay outside the gene matches. Germline values: CDR1 SGHTA, CDR2 FQGNSA. The CDR3 spells CASSPSGTGRYEQYF. The CDR3 coding sequence is TGTGCCAGCAGCCCTTCCGGGACAGGGCGGTACGAGCAGTACTTC.

The chain uses TRBV27 and TRBJ2-7; the D gene is possibly TRBD2 (6 bases). The CDR3 length is 15 residues. V was cut by 4 bases and J by 0 bases, with 13 bases left in between. The V gene's germline CDR1 is MNHEY and CDR2 SMNVEV (reference sequence). CDR3 DNA: TGTGCCAGCAGTTGGGGGACTCCTAGCTCCTACGAGCAGTACTTC. Its translation: CASSWGTPSSYEQYF.